This TCR beta chain originates from a study of blood T cells in healthy people across ages. Study as a whole: About one barcoded beta molecule per two T cells was captured by template switching.

This CDR3 is 12 amino acids long. V lost 8 bases, J lost 3 bases, and 10 bases lay in between. This clonotype was recorded a few times. Using a J-beta primer mix together with a sample-barcoded 5' primer, a second PCR was run for roughly 6 to 12 cycles. TCRdb re-derived calls from the 5' RACE reads in MiXCR, one entry per CDR3 protein. The profile shows around 1,000,000 distinct CDR3 sequences, 20% to 25% of them singletons. The same sample was also studied in work on T cells of mothers and their children. That report notes: Related mother-child pairs shared marginally more repertoire than unrelated pairs, though not significantly.

This clonotype was obtained from a girl between 2 and 10 years old in good health. This chain joins TRBV12-3 or TRBV12-4 and TRBJ1-1; a weak D match, TRBD1 (5 bases). Sequenced: blood. The chain's CDR3 is CASRQQYTEAFF. The DNA for the CDR3 is TGTGCCAGCCGACAGCAATACACTGAAGCTTTCTTT.